The clone carrying this T cell receptor beta chain was counted at least ten times. This sample is part of a study of T-cell reconstitution after alpha-beta-depleted transplantation in children. It was with unique molecular identifiers that the TCRbeta library was prepared. TCRdb ran MiXCR on the PCR reads and lists one entry per CDR3 protein. The sample consists of 200,000 to 300,000 distinct CDR3 sequences, about 11% of them appearing once. Here the sequenced sample was PBMCs from the stem cell graft donor, taken from the stem cell graft. This clonotype was sampled from a human donor who donated a stem cell graft to a child with acute lymphoblastic leukemia.

CDR3 sequence reads: CASSFFRDSLYNEQFF. CDR3 coding DNA: TGCGCCAGCAGCTTCTTCAGGGACAGCTTATACAATGAGCAGTTCTTC. The chain combines TRBV5-1 with TRBJ2-1, with 7 bases fitting TRBD1. V lost 2 bases to trimming and J lost 4 bases; unmatched junction nucleotides: 9. The CDR3 spans 16 residues. Per germline, CDR1 SGHRS and CDR2 YFSETQ.